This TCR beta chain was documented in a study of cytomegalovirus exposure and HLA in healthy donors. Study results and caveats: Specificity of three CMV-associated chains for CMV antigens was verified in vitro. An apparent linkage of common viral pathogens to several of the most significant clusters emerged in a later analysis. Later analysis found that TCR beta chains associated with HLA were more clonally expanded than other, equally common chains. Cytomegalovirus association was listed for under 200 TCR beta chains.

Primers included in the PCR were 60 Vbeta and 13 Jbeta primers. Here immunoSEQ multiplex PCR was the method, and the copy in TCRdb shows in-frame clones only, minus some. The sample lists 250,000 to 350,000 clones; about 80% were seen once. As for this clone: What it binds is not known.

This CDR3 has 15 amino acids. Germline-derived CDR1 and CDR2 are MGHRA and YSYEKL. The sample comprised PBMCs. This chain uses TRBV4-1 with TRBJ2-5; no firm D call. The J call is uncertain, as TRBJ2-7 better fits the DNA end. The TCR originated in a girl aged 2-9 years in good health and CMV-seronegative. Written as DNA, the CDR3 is TGCGCCAGCAGCCAAGATTTGGCCGCATACTACGAGCAGTACTTC. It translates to CASSQDLAAYYEQYF.